This entry lists 20 T cell receptor beta chains sequenced from one sample in a study of shared clonotypes between healthy human individuals (dated by TCRdb to about 2020). The library was generated by the immunoSEQ multiplex PCR assay. Here the immuneACCESS table is served through TCRdb, limited to in-frame sequences with V and J called. Missing clones are a known gap in these copies; in checked studies unresolved V genes cover under half, and the rest lacks a known reason. The sample records about 750,000 clones, 80% to 95% of which are singletons. In total, the top ten clones hold about 25% of the sample. For the CD8 naive samples, CD45RO-negative cells were positively selected for CCR7, yielding a CD45RA+CCR7+ population from which TemRA cells were excluded. The sequenced sample consisted of naive CD8+ T cells sorted from blood. Interpreted using the paper, the cell subset or site label stands for: CD45RA+CCR7+. The receptors were gathered from a man aged 25-45 years in good health.

The chain joins TRBV9 to TRBJ1-4, with TRBD1 matching 7 bases. This CDR3 contains 16 residues. The germline gives CDR1 SGDLS, CDR2 YYNGEE. Trimming took 2 bases from V and 0 from J; bases not matched to a gene: 4. The CDR3 DNA reads TGTGCCAGCAGCGTCGGGACAGTCGCAACTAATGAAAAACTGTTTTTT. It specifies CASSVGTVATNEKLFF.

V is TRBV2 and J is TRBJ1-1, with 9 nucleotides matching TRBD1. With V trimmed by 6 bases and J by 5 bases, 7 bases remained unmatched. Germline V CDR1 and CDR2: SNHLY, FYNNEI. There are 14 residues in the CDR3. The CDR3 reads CASRSTGGWTEAFF. CDR3 in DNA: TGTGCCAGCAGGTCTACAGGGGGCTGGACTGAAGCTTTCTTT.

V gene TRBV13 combines with J gene TRBJ2-7; TRBD1 agrees at 9 bases. The CDR3 loop spans 14 amino acids. The J segment lost 4 bases and the V segment lost 5 bases, leaving 6 bases of the junction unmatched. Germline values: CDR1 PRHDT, CDR2 FYEKMQ (reference sequence). The chain's CDR3 is CASSPGTGPYEQYF. The DNA of the CDR3 is TGTGCCAGCAGCCCAGGGACAGGGCCATACGAGCAGTACTTC.

The CDR3 DNA follows: TGTGCCAGCAGCGTAAGTGGGCTAGAATACAATGAGCAGTTCTTC. Protein sequence: CASSVSGLEYNEQFF. V gene TRBV9 combines with J gene TRBJ2-1; no reliable D call. Per germline, CDR1 SGDLS and CDR2 YYNGEE. The CDR3 runs 15 residues. With 1 base removed from V and 4 bases from J, the gap between germline ends came to 12 bases.

This clone is a singleton in its sample. V is TRBV19 and J is TRBJ2-7; the match to TRBD2 covers 12 bases. V shed 5 bases and J 2 bases; nucleotides not matched to a gene: 7. The CDR3 has 16 amino acids. Germline values: CDR1 LNHDA, CDR2 SQIVND (reference sequence). CDR3 loop: CASSAQRTSGTYEQYF. The CDR3 DNA reads as TGTGCCAGTAGTGCCCAGAGGACTAGCGGGACCTACGAGCAGTACTTC.

As regards this clone: Other DNA variants within this sample encode the same CDR3. The rearrangement links TRBV5-1 to TRBJ2-7; tentative D call: TRBD1 (6 bases). In germline, CDR1 is SGHRS, CDR2 YFSETQ. The length of the CDR3 is 13 residues. The V end lost 1 base, the J end lost 1 base, and 6 bases lay between the germline ends. Here the CDR3 DNA reads TGCGCCAGCAGCTTGCAGGGGTCCTACGAGCAGTACTTC. Its protein product is CASSLQGSYEQYF.

This chain uses TRBV27 with TRBJ2-1; D not certain. This CDR3 comprises 13 residues. Germline assignment: CDR1 MNHEY and CDR2 SMNVEV (reference sequence). V was shortened by 4 bases and J by 6 bases, with 10 bases between the two germline ends. The CDR3 spells CASSWALGNEQFF. CDR3 DNA: TGTGCCAGCAGTTGGGCCTTGGGCAATGAGCAGTTCTTC.

This chain connects TRBV5-4 to TRBJ2-7; D possibly corresponds to TRBD2 (5 bases). The CDR3 extends over 14 amino acids. Germline V lookup: CDR1 SGHNT, CDR2 YYREEE (reference sequence). Trimming pared 3 bases from V and 2 bases from J, leaving 12 bases between. The CDR3 reads CASSSSDSPYEQYF. CDR3 coding DNA: TGTGCCAGCAGCTCATCGGACTCCCCCTACGAGCAGTACTTC.

The DNA of the CDR3 is TGTGCCAGCAGCTCTAGCGTCACCTCCTACGAGCAGTACTTC. Encoded protein: CASSSSVTSYEQYF. The chain has TRBV7-9 and TRBJ2-7; D is perhaps TRBD2 (6 bases). The germline CDR1 and CDR2 sequences are SEHNR and FQNEAQ (reference sequence). V lost 4 bases to trimming and J lost 0 bases, with 10 bases between them. This CDR3 contains 14 residues.

This chain connects TRBV18 to TRBJ1-5, with unresolved D. The CDR3 is made up of 15 amino acids. Trimming took 3 bases from V and 0 from J, leaving 9 bases between them. Germline CDR1 is KGHSH and CDR2 is LQKENI. CDR3 in amino acids: CASSPSIYSNQPQHF. CDR3 sequence (DNA): TGTGCCAGCTCACCCTCGATCTATAGCAATCAGCCCCAGCATTTT. The full variable domain, rest sourced from reference TRBV18 and TRBJ1-5, is NAGVMQNPRHLVRRRGQEARLRCSPMKGHSHVYWYRQLPEEGLKFMVYLQKENIIDESGMPKERFSAEFPKEGPSILRIQQVVRGDSAAYFCASSPSIYSNQPQHFGDGTRLSIL.

The chain carries TRBV25-1 and TRBJ1-1; TRBD1 is a possible D gene (5 bases). V dropped 10 bases and J dropped 1 base, with 19 bases sitting between them. Germline assignment: CDR1 MGHDK and CDR2 SYGVNS. The CDR3 contains 15 residues. CDR3 sequence: CATESGMGENTEAFF. DNA of the CDR3: TGTGCCACCGAATCAGGGATGGGAGAGAACACTGAAGCTTTCTTT.

This chain's CDR3 is CASSLTLGLSAGDTQYF. The CDR3 DNA follows: TGTGCCAGCAGTTTAACCCTGGGACTATCTGCTGGAGATACGCAGTATTTT. The rearrangement joins TRBV27 to TRBJ2-3, with TRBD2 matching over 7 bases. The CDR3 loop spans 17 amino acids. Germline CDR1 reads MNHEY; CDR2 reads SMNVEV (reference sequence). The J segment lost 5 bases and the V segment lost 2 bases, leaving 13 bases of the junction unmatched.

CDR3 bases: TGCGCCAGCAGCTTGCTAGCGCGAAAAGAGACCCAGTACTTC. It yields the protein CASSLLARKETQYF. This chain joins TRBV5-1 and TRBJ2-5; D is possibly TRBD2 (6 bases). Germline V gene lookup returns CDR1 SGHRS and CDR2 YFSETQ. The CDR3 extends over 14 amino acids. Trimming cost V 1 base and J 3 bases, with 10 bases left between them. Together with reference TRBV5-1 and TRBJ2-5, the CDR3 gives the full variable domain: KAGVTQTPRYLIKTRGQQVTLSCSPISGHRSVSWYQQTPGQGLQFLFEYFSETQRNKGNFPGRFSGRQFSNSRSEMNVSTLELGDSALYLCASSLLARKETQYFGPGTRLLVL.

This clone occurred once. The chain has TRBV5-1 and TRBJ2-1; 14 bases match TRBD2. Germline V CDR1 and CDR2: SGHRS, YFSETQ. The CDR3 is 17 amino acids. The junction had 4 bases not matched to a gene; V was cut back by 3 bases and J by 2 bases. CDR3 protein: CASSSTSGRETYNEQFF. The CDR3 DNA reads TGCGCCAGCAGCTCGACTAGCGGGAGGGAAACCTACAATGAGCAGTTCTTC.

The chain couples TRBV19 to TRBJ1-3, with D tentatively TRBD1 (5 bases). With 4 bases removed from V and 0 bases from J, the gap between germline ends came to 19 bases. From germline, CDR1 is LNHDA and CDR2 SQIVND (reference sequence). The CDR3 loop spans 18 amino acids. The CDR3 DNA reads TGTGCCAGTAGTACCCCCTGGGCCGCGGGGGACTCTGGAAACACCATATATTTT. Translating it yields CASSTPWAAGDSGNTIYF. Full variable domain (rest looked up from reference TRBV19 and TRBJ1-3): DGGITQSPKYLFRKEGQNVTLSCEQNLNHDAMYWYRQDPGQGLRLIYYSQIVNDFQKGDIAEGYSVSREKKESFPLTVTSAQKNPTAFYLCASSTPWAAGDSGNTIYFGEGSWLTVV.

This clone was recorded once. The CDR3 region is CASSVSRETNEKLFF. The CDR3 nucleotides are TGTGCCAGCAGCGTTTCCCGGGAGACCAATGAAAAACTGTTTTTT. V and J are TRBV9 and TRBJ1-4; D is ambiguous. Germline V gene data show CDR1 as SGDLS and CDR2 as YYNGEE. V was clipped by 2 bases and J by 5 bases, with 13 bases between them. The CDR3 is 15 residues long.

V gene TRBV29-1 combines with J gene TRBJ2-1; 8 nucleotides match TRBD1. The ends lost 6 bases at V and 3 bases at J; junction bases unmatched: 7. Germline CDR1 reads SQVTM; CDR2 reads ANQGSEA. This CDR3 has 14 amino acids. Here the CDR3 DNA reads TGCAGCGTATTACAGGGGGATAACTACAATGAGCAGTTCTTC. Protein: CSVLQGDNYNEQFF.

The rearrangement uses TRBV9 and TRBJ1-2; unclear D gene. The CDR3 covers 15 residues. V was cut by 4 bases and J by 0 bases, with 13 bases left in between. The germline V gene has CDR1 SGDLS and CDR2 YYNGEE. The CDR3 reads CASSSTRETNYGYTF. The DNA of the CDR3 is TGTGCCAGCAGCTCAACCCGAGAGACTAACTATGGCTACACCTTC.

The rearrangement links TRBV25-1 to TRBJ1-2; possible D gene TRBD1, 5 bases. Germline V CDR1 and CDR2: MGHDK, SYGVNS. The CDR3 runs 13 residues. V was cut by 3 bases and J by 2 bases, with 7 bases left in between. The CDR3 bases are TGTGCCAGCAGTGAGGGACCGAACTATGGCTACACCTTC. This translates into CASSEGPNYGYTF.

This rearrangement joins TRBV12-5 to TRBJ2-5, with TRBD1 matching over 11 bases. The ends lost 0 bases at V and 5 bases at J; junction bases unmatched: 8. The CDR3 covers 17 residues. Germline-derived CDR1 and CDR2 are LGHNT and FRNRAP. The CDR3 is CASGLVGQGAFQETQYF. CDR3 in DNA: TGTGCTAGTGGTTTGGTAGGACAGGGGGCTTTTCAGGAGACCCAGTACTTC.